The 12 T cell receptor beta chains below come from one sample, sequenced in a study of technical replicates of blood from a few donors. TCRdb keeps only in-frame clones here, not all; method: immunoSEQ multiplex PCR. The table has roughly 80,000 clones, approximately 94% seen once. Specimen: T cells isolated from PBMCs. The receptors shown here come from a human donor in good health.

J is TRBJ2-7 and V is TRBV11-3, with TRBD1 matching 9 bases. There are 16 residues in the CDR3. Germline V gives CDR1 SGHNT, CDR2 YENEEA. V shed 1 base, J shed 5 bases, and the junction held 9 bases outside the gene matches. For the CDR3, the DNA is TGTGCCAGCAGCTTAGCTCAACGGACAGGGGTGAACGAGCAGTACTTC. Its protein product is CASSLAQRTGVNEQYF.

V and J are TRBV5-1 and TRBJ2-3, with D possibly TRBD2 on 5 matching bases. CDR1 and CDR2 (germline): SGHRS, YFSETQ. Trimming pared 4 bases from V and 2 bases from J, leaving 8 bases between. The CDR3 spans 13 residues. As DNA, the CDR3 is TGCGCCAGCAGCCCCGGGAACACAGATACGCAGTATTTT. Its protein is CASSPGNTDTQYF.

V gene TRBV29-1 combines with J gene TRBJ1-6, with 10 bases matching TRBD1. The CDR3 spans 13 residues. V lost 4 bases and J lost 10; bases outside the gene matches: 4. Germline values: CDR1 SQVTM, CDR2 ANQGSEA. The CDR3 bases are TGCAGCGTTGCGGGGACAGGGGCCTCACCCCTCCACTTT. Encoded protein: CSVAGTGASPLHF.

This sequence joins TRBV7-9 and TRBJ1-1, with D perhaps matching TRBD1 (5 bases). V was trimmed by 3 bases and J by 3 bases, leaving 8 bases between them. Germline CDR1 reads SEHNR; CDR2 reads FQNEAQ (reference sequence). The CDR3 has 13 residues. CDR3 in amino acids: CASSFVGDTEAFF. The DNA for the CDR3 is TGTGCCAGCAGCTTCGTAGGGGACACTGAAGCTTTCTTT.

The chain joins TRBV27 to TRBJ1-5; TRBD1 matches 9 bases. Looked up from germline, CDR1 is MNHEY and CDR2 is SMNVEV (reference sequence). V lost 6 bases and J lost 6; bases outside the gene matches: 9. The CDR3 has 15 amino acids. Here the CDR3 reads CASREWTGDGQPQHF. The DNA of the CDR3 is TGTGCCAGCAGAGAATGGACAGGGGATGGTCAGCCCCAGCATTTT.

A word on this clone: The junction differs from germline at one of its ends, possibly a read error. In the same sample, other DNA sequences code for this CDR3. CDR3 sequence reads: CASSQGDRDQETQYF. CDR3 bases: TGCGCCAGCAGTCAAGGTGACAGGGACCAGGAGACCCAGTACTTC. The chain carries TRBV4-1 and TRBJ2-5; 7 bases agree with TRBD1. The CDR3 consists of 15 residues. Germline V gene sequence: CDR1 MGHRA, CDR2 YSYEKL.

The gene calls are TRBV18 and TRBJ1-1; 9 bases align to TRBD1. Germline-derived CDR1 and CDR2 are KGHSH and LQKENI. The CDR3 contains 14 residues. V was clipped by 2 bases and J by 10 bases; unmatched bases: 8. The CDR3, as DNA: TGTGCCAGCTCACCAGGGACAGGGCTCCTTTCAGCTTTCTTT. Its translation is CASSPGTGLLSAFF.

This sequence joins TRBV10-3 and TRBJ2-2, with 8 bases identical to TRBD1. The germline V gene encodes CDR1 ENHRY and CDR2 SYGVKD. The CDR3 has 14 amino acids. J gave up 2 bases and V 10 bases, and 6 bases lay outside the gene matches. The CDR3 region is CATGTGANTGELFF. Written as DNA, the CDR3 is TGTGCCACCGGGACAGGAGCCAACACCGGGGAGCTGTTTTTT.

The chain recombines TRBV27 with TRBJ1-1; perhaps TRBD1 as D (5 bases). Germline loops: CDR1 MNHEY, CDR2 SMNVEV (reference sequence). V lost 2 bases, J lost 2 bases, and 12 bases lay in between. The length of the CDR3 is 15 residues. CDR3 amino acids: CASSLDRGGNTEAFF. CDR3 nucleotides: TGTGCCAGCAGTTTAGATAGGGGAGGTAACACTGAAGCTTTCTTT.

The gene calls are TRBV6-1 and TRBJ1-5, with unresolved D. With 4 bases removed from V and 5 bases from J, the gap between germline ends came to 3 bases. Germline V CDR1 and CDR2: MNHNS, SASEGT. There are 11 residues in the CDR3. The CDR3: CASSAYQPQHF. The DNA for the CDR3 is TGTGCCAGCAGTGCTTATCAGCCCCAGCATTTT.

This clone was observed once. The gene calls are TRBV4-2 and TRBJ2-1; 8 bases align to TRBD2. Trimming cost V 0 bases and J 8 bases; bases outside gene matches: 3. Germline-derived CDR1 and CDR2 are LGHNA and YNFKEQ. The CDR3 totals 14 residues. In DNA, the CDR3 is TGTGCCAGCAGCCAAGAGAGCGGGGGAGATGAGCAGTTCTTC. Translating gives CASSQESGGDEQFF.

The chain employs TRBV11-2 and TRBJ2-7, with D perhaps TRBD2 (5 bases). The CDR3 runs to 12 residues. The ends were cut back, 5 bases at V and 3 bases at J, with 8 bases in the middle. Germline values: CDR1 SGHAT, CDR2 FQNNGV. Here the CDR3 DNA reads TGTGCCAGCAGCCTAGCCTTCTACGAGCAGTACTTC. As protein: CASSLAFYEQYF.